The rows below give T cell receptor beta chains drawn from one sample of a study of blood T cell repertoires in COVID-19. Profiled with immunoSEQ multiplex PCR; TCRdb holds only in-frame clones, not every one. The table records 150,000 to 250,000 clones, roughly 94% of them present only once. The sample comprised peripheral blood. Receptors originate from a man aged 25-45 years with COVID-19, enrolled during active disease. Both conserved end residues are part of each CDR3. D genes are given only for firm matches. Clone size is given for some rows only: seen once, a few or many times, or a class if the clone is expanded.

D gene | J gene | clone size | V gene | CDR3 protein | CDR3 DNA
- | TRBJ1-1 | - | TRBV14 | CASSQARQGRTEAFF | TGTGCCAGCAGCCAAGCGCGCCAGGGGCGGACTGAAGCTTTCTTT
- | TRBJ2-2 | - | TRBV18 | CASSLYEQGVDGTRLGGELFF | TGTGCCAGCTCACTCTACGAACAGGGTGTCGACGGCACCCGGTTGGGCGGGGAGCTGTTTTTT
- | TRBJ1-3 | - | TRBV11-2 | CASSRTGPGNTIYF | TGTGCCAGCAGCCGCACTGGTCCTGGAAACACCATATATTTT
- | TRBJ1-2 | - | TRBV2 | CASKTGLGIYGYTF | TGTGCCAGCAAAACAGGGCTTGGGATCTATGGCTACACCTTC
TRBD1 | TRBJ1-3 | - | TRBV18 | CASSRLPGTGLNSGNTIYF | TGTGCCAGCTCACGACTACCTGGGACAGGGCTTAACTCTGGAAACACCATATATTTT
TRBD1 | TRBJ2-1 | - | TRBV10-3 | CAIRTGQGYDEQFF | TGTGCCATCAGGACTGGACAGGGGTACGATGAGCAGTTCTTC
- | TRBJ1-4 | - | TRBV7-2 | CASSLLGPTNEKLFF | TGTGCCAGCAGCTTGTTGGGGCCAACTAATGAAAAACTGTTTTTT
TRBD2 | TRBJ2-5 | - | TRBV7-9 | CASSPGLAGGQETQYF | TGTGCCAGCAGCCCGGGACTAGCGGGGGGGCAAGAGACCCAGTACTTC
- | TRBJ2-7 | few | TRBV6-5 | CASSPDIVPYEQYF | TGTGCCAGCAGCCCAGACATTGTACCCTACGAGCAGTACTTC
TRBD1 | TRBJ1-3 | - | TRBV4-1 | CASSQGGTGPPNTIYF | TGCGCCAGCAGCCAAGGGGGGACAGGGCCCCCGAACACCATATATTTT
TRBD1 | TRBJ1-4 | - | TRBV3-1/TRBV3-2 | CASSHQQGAVEKLFF | TGTGCCAGCAGCCACCAACAGGGGGCGGTGGAAAAACTGTTTTTT
TRBD2 | TRBJ2-1 | - | TRBV27 | CASSPGTSGDNEQFF | TGTGCCAGCAGCCCTGGGACTAGCGGGGACAATGAGCAGTTCTTC
- | TRBJ2-5 | - | TRBV11-2 | CASTLPGEETQYF | TGTGCCAGCACTCTCCCGGGAGAAGAGACCCAGTACTTC
- | TRBJ1-2 | once | TRBV27 | CASSPGRMVYGYTF | TGTGCCAGCAGTCCAGGGAGGATGGTCTATGGCTACACCTTC